The 21 T cell receptor beta chains listed next were all sequenced from one sample in a study of control samples from healthy donors and cancer patients. The method was immunoSEQ multiplex PCR; TCRdb's version includes in-frame clones alone and lacks a portion of them. The sample lists about 130,000 clones; approximately 90% were seen once. The source material was blood. These receptors all come from a woman between 45 and 60 years old in good health.

V usage is TRBV6-5 and J usage is TRBJ2-7, with D possibly being TRBD1 (6 bases). This CDR3 spans 15 amino acids. Per germline, CDR1 MNHEY and CDR2 SVGAGI. Trimming cost V 6 bases and J 4 bases, with 19 bases left between them. This chain's CDR3 is CASRRGGEGPYEQYF. CDR3 in DNA: TGTGCCAGCAGACGAGGGGGTGAAGGGCCATACGAGCAGTACTTC.

The chain couples TRBV27 to TRBJ1-5, with a weak D call TRBD1 (5 bases). The CDR3 consists of 15 residues. Trimming stripped 1 base from V and 9 bases from J, with 16 bases between. CDR1 is MNHEY and CDR2 is SMNVEV in the germline V gene (reference sequence). CDR3 sequence reads: CASSLWSGSLGPQHF. CDR3 DNA sequence: TGTGCCAGCAGTTTATGGTCAGGGTCTCTCGGGCCCCAGCATTTT.

There are a few counts of this clone. The J gene is TRBJ2-1, the V gene TRBV7-9; D not resolved. V lost 4 bases to trimming and J lost 9 bases, with 13 bases between them. CDR3 length: 13 amino acids. CDR1 and CDR2 from the germline V gene are SEHNR and FQNEAQ (reference sequence). CDR3 residues: CASSSRIWGEQFF. Here the CDR3 DNA reads TGTGCCAGCAGCTCTAGGATATGGGGTGAGCAGTTCTTC.

The chain links TRBV5-1 to TRBJ2-7, with a possible D match to TRBD1 (5 bases). Germline assignment: CDR1 SGHRS and CDR2 YFSETQ. The CDR3 is made up of 14 amino acids. V shed 4 bases and J shed 1 base, with 12 bases lying between them. CDR3 DNA: TGCGCCAGCAGCAGTTTAGGGGAATCCTACGAGCAGTACTTC. Amino acids: CASSSLGESYEQYF.

V is TRBV27 and J is TRBJ2-6, with D perhaps matching TRBD2 (5 bases). The germline V and J ends were trimmed by 3 bases and 4 bases, with 10 bases remaining between them. The germline V gene has CDR1 MNHEY and CDR2 SMNVEV (reference sequence). The CDR3 is made up of 15 amino acids. CDR3 in DNA: TGTGCCAGCAGTTTCGGACTCGAAGGGGCCAACGTCCTGACTTTC. This sequence encodes CASSFGLEGANVLTF.

V and J are TRBV27 and TRBJ2-7; 8 bases map to TRBD2. Germline trimming cut 5 bases from V and 3 bases from J; bases unmatched to any gene: 9. The CDR3 is made up of 15 amino acids. Per the germline V gene, CDR1 is MNHEY and CDR2 is SMNVEV (reference sequence). The CDR3 DNA reads as TGTGCCAGCAGTCCCGCAGGGACTAGAAACTACGAGCAGTACTTC. Amino acid sequence: CASSPAGTRNYEQYF.

CDR3 sequence: CATSRTAVGNEQFF. CDR3 nucleotides: TGTGCCACCAGCAGAACGGCTGTGGGAAATGAGCAGTTCTTC. The V and J genes are TRBV15 and TRBJ2-1, with D unclear. V was cut by 2 bases and J by 7 bases, with 12 bases left in between. The CDR3 contains 14 residues. Germline V lookup: CDR1 LNHNV, CDR2 YYDKDF (reference sequence).

The V call is TRBV2, the J call TRBJ2-1; D perhaps matches TRBD2 (6 bases). CDR3 length: 13 residues. The V gene lost 1 base and the J gene lost 7 bases, with 8 bases spanning the gap. Germline loops: CDR1 SNHLY, CDR2 FYNNEI. For the CDR3, the DNA is TGTGCCAGCAGTGAAGAGCGGGTTAATGAGCAGTTCTTC. It translates to CASSEERVNEQFF.

The rearrangement links TRBV2 to TRBJ1-3; no clear D. Germline V gives CDR1 SNHLY, CDR2 FYNNEI. Trimming pared 6 bases from V and 0 bases from J, leaving 6 bases between. The CDR3 runs to 13 residues. The CDR3 spells CASSINSGNTIYF. CDR3 nucleotide sequence: TGTGCCAGCAGCATAAACTCTGGAAACACCATATATTTT.

The chain has TRBV7-2 and TRBJ1-5, with TRBD1 as a possible D gene (6 bases). Per germline, CDR1 SGHTA and CDR2 FQGNSA. V lost 4 bases and J 1 base, leaving 8 bases between the germline ends. The CDR3 contains 14 residues. The CDR3 DNA follows: TGTGCCAGCAGCTCACAGGGCAGCAATCAGCCCCAGCATTTT. Translated, it gives CASSSQGSNQPQHF.

This clone occurred once. The rearrangement joins TRBV19 to TRBJ1-1; TRBD1 agrees at 8 bases. Looked up from germline, CDR1 is LNHDA and CDR2 is SQIVND (reference sequence). This CDR3 has 16 residues. The V segment lost 1 base and the J segment 5 bases; nucleotides outside the gene matches: 9. The CDR3 sequence: CASSIGRGRGFTEAFF. CDR3 in DNA: TGTGCCAGTAGTATAGGCAGGGGGCGCGGGTTTACTGAAGCTTTCTTT.

This chain joins TRBV18 and TRBJ2-7; 7 bases are a match to TRBD1. J lost 0 bases, V lost 3 bases, and 23 bases had no gene match. Germline lookup yields CDR1 KGHSH and CDR2 LQKENI. The CDR3 loop spans 21 amino acids. DNA for the CDR3: TGTGCCAGCTCACCTCTGCTCCCGGGACAGAAGAAGGGTAGACGCTCCTACGAGCAGTACTTC. Amino acids: CASSPLLPGQKKGRRSYEQYF.

This chain joins TRBV4-1 and TRBJ1-2; the D gene is possibly TRBD1 (6 bases). The CDR3 consists of 19 residues. Germline values: CDR1 MGHRA, CDR2 YSYEKL. V was cut by 1 base and J by 3 bases, with 24 bases left in between. The chain's CDR3 is CASSQGERGGPKQYYGYTF. The CDR3 DNA reads as TGCGCCAGCAGCCAAGGGGAGCGGGGGGGGCCTAAACAATACTATGGCTACACCTTC.

This rearrangement joins TRBV6-5 to TRBJ2-3, with 9 bases that match TRBD1. CDR1 and CDR2 (germline): MNHEY, SVGAGI. The V segment lost 8 bases and the J segment 8 bases; nucleotides outside the gene matches: 5. This CDR3 is built from 12 residues. The CDR3 DNA reads as TGTGCCAGCGGGACAGGGAGGGGTACGCAGTATTTT. Amino acid sequence: CASGTGRGTQYF.

The V and J genes are TRBV9 and TRBJ2-1; 7 nucleotides agree with TRBD1. The V and J ends lost 2 bases and 2 bases, in that order; junction bases with no gene match: 4. This CDR3 has 15 residues. CDR1 and CDR2 from the germline V gene are SGDLS and YYNGEE. DNA of the CDR3: TGTGCCAGCAGCGTTAACAGGGGTACCTACAATGAGCAGTTCTTC. Protein sequence: CASSVNRGTYNEQFF.

V usage is TRBV19 and J usage is TRBJ2-3, with 8 bases matching TRBD2. CDR1 is LNHDA and CDR2 is SQIVND in the germline V gene (reference sequence). The CDR3 extends over 15 amino acids. Unmatched junction bases numbered 5, after V lost 5 bases and J lost 1 base. The CDR3 is CASSSPGLGTDTQYF. As DNA, the CDR3 is TGTGCCAGTAGTTCACCGGGACTAGGCACAGATACGCAGTATTTT.

The chain is built from TRBV7-6 and TRBJ2-7; D is possibly TRBD2 (7 bases). CDR3 length: 16 residues. Looked up from germline, CDR1 is SGHVS and CDR2 is FNYEAQ. V lost 1 base to trimming and J lost 3 bases, with 16 bases between them. CDR3 amino acids: CASSLGWGGGNYEQYF. The CDR3 coding sequence is TGTGCCAGCAGCTTAGGGTGGGGCGGGGGCAACTACGAGCAGTACTTC.

The CDR3 reads CASSLMTGMNTEAFF. As DNA, the CDR3 is TGTGCCAGCAGCCTGATGACAGGGATGAACACTGAAGCTTTCTTT. The chain has TRBV5-4 and TRBJ1-1, with TRBD1 matching over 7 bases. The CDR3 is 15 residues long. V was clipped by 4 bases and J by 0 bases; unmatched bases: 6. CDR1 SGHNT and CDR2 YYREEE come from the germline V gene (reference sequence).

This clone has a single count. The rearrangement joins TRBV29-1 to TRBJ2-7, with D perhaps TRBD1 (5 bases). The CDR3 loop spans 15 amino acids. V dropped 6 bases and J dropped 1 base, with 19 bases sitting between them. Looked up from germline, CDR1 is SQVTM and CDR2 is ANQGSEA. CDR3 amino acids: CSVIWVTAKSYEQYF. The CDR3 DNA sequence: TGCAGCGTAATATGGGTGACAGCGAAATCCTACGAGCAGTACTTC.

The CDR3 bases are TGTGCCAGCAGCTTACAGGGGGCAAGACACGAGCAGTACTTC. It codes for CASSLQGARHEQYF. The chain has TRBV11-2 and TRBJ2-7; 8 bases are shared with TRBD1. V lost 2 bases and J lost 5; bases outside the gene matches: 5. Per germline, CDR1 SGHAT and CDR2 FQNNGV. The CDR3 is 14 amino acids.

The chain combines TRBV6-6 with TRBJ2-1, with 10 bases fitting TRBD2. The V and J ends lost 6 bases and 7 bases, in that order; junction bases with no gene match: 12. Germline V gene lookup returns CDR1 MNHNY and CDR2 SVGAGI (reference sequence). The CDR3 spans 16 residues. The chain's CDR3 is CASSPIRAGGGNEQFF. In nucleotides, the CDR3 is TGTGCCAGCAGCCCCATTCGAGCGGGAGGGGGGAATGAGCAGTTCTTC.